The 9 T cell receptor beta chains below were found in one sample sequenced in a study of brain T cells in children with intractable seizures. The protocol was immunoSEQ multiplex PCR, while the TCRdb copy is restricted to in-frame clones and leaves out a portion. Seen here are roughly 110,000 clones, 94% observed once, and the top ten hold roughly 4%. The sample in question was peripheral blood, obtained at surgery. The receptor source for this set is a boy less than two years old with hemimegalencephaly and intractable seizures.

V usage is TRBV5-1 and J usage is TRBJ2-7; D not certain. Looked up from germline, CDR1 is SGHRS and CDR2 is YFSETQ. The V and J ends lost 5 bases and 4 bases respectively, with 19 bases between them. The CDR3 consists of 15 residues. As DNA, the CDR3 is TGCGCCAGCAGTTTGATTATCGGGCTTCAATACGAGCAGTACTTC. The encoded protein is CASSLIIGLQYEQYF.

The sample holds one count of this clone. This chain links TRBV5-4 with TRBJ1-5; possibly TRBD1 for D (5 bases). This CDR3 has 14 amino acids. Germline V gene lookup returns CDR1 SGHNT and CDR2 YYREEE (reference sequence). V was trimmed by 3 bases and J by 15 bases, leaving 22 bases between them. CDR3 amino acids: CASSSPDTPGSLHF. DNA for the CDR3: TGTGCCAGCAGCTCTCCGGACACCCCCGGGAGTCTGCATTTT.

This chain joins TRBV27 and TRBJ2-7; 10 positions agree with TRBD2. The CDR3 covers 16 residues. From germline, CDR1 is MNHEY and CDR2 SMNVEV (reference sequence). The trim removed 5 bases at V and 3 bases at J, leaving 10 bases unmatched. The CDR3 here is CASSGALLAGIYEQYF. CDR3 bases: TGTGCCAGCAGTGGCGCCCTACTAGCGGGGATCTACGAGCAGTACTTC.

This chain connects TRBV2 to TRBJ1-6, with 7 bases identical to TRBD1. Losses at the gene ends were 7 bases for V and 7 bases for J; bases not matched to a gene: 10. The V gene's germline CDR1 is SNHLY and CDR2 FYNNEI. The CDR3 consists of 15 residues. CDR3 sequence reads: CASTKDRRANSPLHF. As DNA, the CDR3 is TGTGCCAGCACCAAGGACAGGAGGGCGAATTCACCCCTCCACTTT. The full variable domain, in which reference TRBV2 and TRBJ1-6 provide the parts outside the CDR3, is EPEVTQTPSHQVTQMGQEVILRCVPISNHLYFYWYRQILGQKVEFLVSFYNNEISEKSEIFDDQFSVERPDGSNFTLKIRSTKLEDSAMYFCASTKDRRANSPLHFGNGTRLTVT.

The rearrangement uses TRBV10-3 and TRBJ2-1; a weak D match, TRBD2 (5 bases). CDR1 and CDR2 from the germline V gene are ENHRY and SYGVKD. The V and J ends lost 6 bases and 4 bases respectively, with 13 bases between them. The CDR3 loop spans 14 amino acids. DNA for the CDR3: TGTGCCATCAGAACCCCTCGGGATTACAATGAGCAGTTCTTC. Amino acids: CAIRTPRDYNEQFF.

The chain recombines TRBV28 with TRBJ2-1, with D perhaps matching TRBD2 (5 bases). This CDR3 is 16 amino acids long. V was trimmed by 2 bases and J by 7 bases, leaving 18 bases between them. The V gene's germline CDR1 is MDHEN and CDR2 SYDVKM. This CDR3 is CASSLPLRELGNEQFF. Here the CDR3 DNA reads TGTGCCAGCAGTTTACCCCTCCGGGAATTGGGGAATGAGCAGTTCTTC.

V gene TRBV19 combines with J gene TRBJ1-6; D call uncertain. Germline V lookup: CDR1 LNHDA, CDR2 SQIVND (reference sequence). The CDR3 contains 15 residues. V lost 3 bases and J lost 10, with 16 bases in between. The CDR3 DNA is TGTGCCAGTAGTATCCGGTTATTAGAGGAATCACCCCTCCACTTT. Protein sequence: CASSIRLLEESPLHF. The full variable domain, rest sourced from reference TRBV19 and TRBJ1-6, is DGGITQSPKYLFRKEGQNVTLSCEQNLNHDAMYWYRQDPGQGLRLIYYSQIVNDFQKGDIAEGYSVSREKKESFPLTVTSAQKNPTAFYLCASSIRLLEESPLHFGNGTRLTVT.

V gene TRBV3-1 (or the pseudogene TRBV3-2) combines with J gene TRBJ2-1, with TRBD2 as a possible D gene (6 bases). With 0 bases removed from V and 6 bases from J, the gap between germline ends came to 27 bases. The germline V gene encodes CDR1 LGHDT and CDR2 YNNKEL (reference sequence). The CDR3 is 20 amino acids. The CDR3 loop reads CASSQDWRGRVYPDINEQFF. Written as DNA, the CDR3 is TGTGCCAGCAGCCAAGATTGGAGGGGTCGGGTCTATCCCGATATCAATGAGCAGTTCTTC.

This rearrangement joins TRBV27 to TRBJ1-1; the D is unclear. Germline loops: CDR1 MNHEY, CDR2 SMNVEV (reference sequence). The germline V and J ends were trimmed by 7 bases and 0 bases, with 9 bases remaining between them. CDR3 length: 13 amino acids. CDR3 sequence reads: CASMALMNTEAFF. The CDR3 nucleotides read TGTGCCAGCATGGCCCTTATGAACACTGAAGCTTTCTTT.